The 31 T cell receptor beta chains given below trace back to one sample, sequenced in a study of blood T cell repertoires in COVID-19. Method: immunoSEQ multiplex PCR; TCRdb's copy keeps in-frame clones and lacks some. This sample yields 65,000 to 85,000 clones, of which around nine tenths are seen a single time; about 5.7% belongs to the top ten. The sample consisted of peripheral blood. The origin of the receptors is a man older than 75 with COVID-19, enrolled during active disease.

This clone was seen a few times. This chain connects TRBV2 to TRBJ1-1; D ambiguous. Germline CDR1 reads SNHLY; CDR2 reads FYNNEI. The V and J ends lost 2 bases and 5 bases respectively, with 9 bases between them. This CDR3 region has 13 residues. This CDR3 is CASSELLQTEAFF. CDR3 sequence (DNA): TGTGCCAGCAGTGAACTGCTGCAGACTGAAGCTTTCTTT.

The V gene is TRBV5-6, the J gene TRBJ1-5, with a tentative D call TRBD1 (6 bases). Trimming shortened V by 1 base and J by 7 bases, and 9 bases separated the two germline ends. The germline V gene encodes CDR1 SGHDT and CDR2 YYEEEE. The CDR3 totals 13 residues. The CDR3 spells CASSLLQGQPQHF. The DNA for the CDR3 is TGTGCCAGCAGCTTGTTACAGGGCCAGCCCCAGCATTTT. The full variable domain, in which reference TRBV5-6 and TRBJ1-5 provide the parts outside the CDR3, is DAGVTQSPTHLIKTRGQQVTLRCSPKSGHDTVSWYQQALGQGPQFIFQYYEEEERQRGNFPDRFSGHQFPNYSSELNVNALLLGDSALYLCASSLLQGQPQHFGDGTRLSIL.

CDR3: CARSLGTGGFNQPQHF. For the CDR3, the DNA is TGTGCCAGAAGCTTGGGGACAGGGGGTTTTAATCAGCCCCAGCATTTT. This rearrangement joins TRBV7-5 to TRBJ1-5; TRBD1, as called in the table, went unchecked against the DNA. TRBV7-5 is a pseudogene locus. The CDR3 spans 16 residues.

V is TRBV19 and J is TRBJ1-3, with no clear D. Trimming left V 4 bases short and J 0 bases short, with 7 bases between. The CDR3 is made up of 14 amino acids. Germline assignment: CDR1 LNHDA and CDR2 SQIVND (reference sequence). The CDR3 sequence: CASSTQISGNTIYF. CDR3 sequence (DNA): TGTGCCAGTAGTACCCAGATCTCTGGAAACACCATATATTTT.

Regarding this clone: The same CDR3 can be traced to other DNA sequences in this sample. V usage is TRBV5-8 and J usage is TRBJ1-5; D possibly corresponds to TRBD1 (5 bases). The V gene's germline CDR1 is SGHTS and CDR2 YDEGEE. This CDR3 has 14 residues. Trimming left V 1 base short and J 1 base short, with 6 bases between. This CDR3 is CASSLRGSNQPQHF. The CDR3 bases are TGTGCCAGCAGCTTGAGGGGAAGCAATCAGCCCCAGCATTTT. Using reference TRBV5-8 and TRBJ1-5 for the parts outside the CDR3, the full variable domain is EAGVTQSPTHLIKTRGQQATLRCSPISGHTSVYWYQQALGLGLQFLLWYDEGEERNRGNFPPRFSGRQFPNYSSELNVNALELEDSALYLCASSLRGSNQPQHFGDGTRLSIL.

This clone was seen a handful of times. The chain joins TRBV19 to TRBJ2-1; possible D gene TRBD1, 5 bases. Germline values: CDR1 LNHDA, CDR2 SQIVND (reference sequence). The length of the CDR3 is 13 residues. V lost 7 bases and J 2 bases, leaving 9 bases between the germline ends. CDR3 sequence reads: CASNRGPYNEQFF. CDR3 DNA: TGTGCCAGTAATAGGGGCCCCTACAATGAGCAGTTCTTC. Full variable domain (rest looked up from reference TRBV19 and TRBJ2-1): DGGITQSPKYLFRKEGQNVTLSCEQNLNHDAMYWYRQDPGQGLRLIYYSQIVNDFQKGDIAEGYSVSREKKESFPLTVTSAQKNPTAFYLCASNRGPYNEQFFGPGTRLTVL.

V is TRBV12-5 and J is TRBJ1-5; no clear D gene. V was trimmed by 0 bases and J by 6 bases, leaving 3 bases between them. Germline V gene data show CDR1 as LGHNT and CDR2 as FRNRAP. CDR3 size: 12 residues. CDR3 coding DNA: TGTGCTAGTGGTTTGGTACTTCAGCCCCAGCATTTT. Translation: CASGLVLQPQHF. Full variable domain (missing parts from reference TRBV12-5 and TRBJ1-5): DARVTQTPRHKVTEMGQEVTMRCQPILGHNTVFWYRQTMMQGLELLAYFRNRAPLDDSGMPKDRFSAEMPDATLATLKIQPSEPRDSAVYFCASGLVLQPQHFGDGTRLSIL.

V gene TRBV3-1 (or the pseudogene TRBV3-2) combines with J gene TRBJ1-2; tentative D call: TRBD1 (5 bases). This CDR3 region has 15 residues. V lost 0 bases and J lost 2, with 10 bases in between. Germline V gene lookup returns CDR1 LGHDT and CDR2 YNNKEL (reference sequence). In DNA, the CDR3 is TGTGCCAGCAGCCAAGACCCGGGGGTAAACTATGGCTACACCTTC. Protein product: CASSQDPGVNYGYTF.

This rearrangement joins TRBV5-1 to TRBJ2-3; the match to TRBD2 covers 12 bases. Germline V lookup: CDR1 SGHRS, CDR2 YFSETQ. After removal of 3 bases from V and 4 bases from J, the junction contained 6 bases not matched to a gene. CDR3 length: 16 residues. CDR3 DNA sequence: TGCGCCAGCAGCTCACCTAGCGGGGGGGCGGCAGATACGCAGTATTTT. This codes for CASSSPSGGAADTQYF. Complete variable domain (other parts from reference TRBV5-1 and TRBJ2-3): KAGVTQTPRYLIKTRGQQVTLSCSPISGHRSVSWYQQTPGQGLQFLFEYFSETQRNKGNFPGRFSGRQFSNSRSEMNVSTLELGDSALYLCASSSPSGGAADTQYFGPGTRLTVL.

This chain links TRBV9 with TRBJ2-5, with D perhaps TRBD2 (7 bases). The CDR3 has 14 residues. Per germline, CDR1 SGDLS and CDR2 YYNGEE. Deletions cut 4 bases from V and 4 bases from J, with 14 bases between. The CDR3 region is CASSQTGGGETQYF. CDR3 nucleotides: TGTGCCAGCAGCCAGACGGGGGGCGGAGAGACCCAGTACTTC.

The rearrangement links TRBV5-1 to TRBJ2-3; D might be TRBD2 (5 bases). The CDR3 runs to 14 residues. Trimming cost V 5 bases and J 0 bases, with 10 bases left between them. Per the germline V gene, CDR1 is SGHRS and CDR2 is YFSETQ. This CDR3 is CASRAGPSTDTQYF. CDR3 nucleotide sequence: TGCGCCAGCAGGGCGGGCCCGAGCACAGATACGCAGTATTTT.

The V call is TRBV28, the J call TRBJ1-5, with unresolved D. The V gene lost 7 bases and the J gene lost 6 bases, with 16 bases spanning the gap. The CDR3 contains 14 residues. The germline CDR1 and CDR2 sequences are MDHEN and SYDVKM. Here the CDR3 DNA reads TGTGCCAGCACCCCCCAGAAGGAGCCTCAGCCCCAGCATTTT. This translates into CASTPQKEPQPQHF.

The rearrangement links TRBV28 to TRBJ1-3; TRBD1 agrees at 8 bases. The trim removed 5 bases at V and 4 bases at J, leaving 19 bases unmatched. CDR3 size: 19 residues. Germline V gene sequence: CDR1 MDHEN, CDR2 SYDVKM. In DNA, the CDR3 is TGTGCCAGCAGTCCTACTTTCTGGGACAGGCTAATAGACGGAAACACCATATATTTT. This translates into CASSPTFWDRLIDGNTIYF.

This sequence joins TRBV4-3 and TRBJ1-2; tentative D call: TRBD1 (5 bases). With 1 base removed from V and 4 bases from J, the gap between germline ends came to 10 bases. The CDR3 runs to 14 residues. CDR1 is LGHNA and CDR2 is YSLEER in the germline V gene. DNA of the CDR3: TGCGCCAGCAGCCAAGGTGACAGAACCTATGGCTACACCTTC. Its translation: CASSQGDRTYGYTF.

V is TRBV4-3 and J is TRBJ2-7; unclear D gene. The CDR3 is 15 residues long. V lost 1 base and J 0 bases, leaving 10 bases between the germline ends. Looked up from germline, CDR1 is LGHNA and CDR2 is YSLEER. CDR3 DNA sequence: TGCGCCAGCAGCCAAGGCCAGGCCTCCTCCTACGAGCAGTACTTC. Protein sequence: CASSQGQASSYEQYF.

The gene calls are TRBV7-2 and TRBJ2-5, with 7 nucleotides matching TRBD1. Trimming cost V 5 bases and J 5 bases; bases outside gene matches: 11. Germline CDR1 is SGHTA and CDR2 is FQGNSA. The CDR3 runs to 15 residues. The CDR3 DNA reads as TGTGCCAGCAGCCCCGAGCTAACAGGGGAGGAGACCCAGTACTTC. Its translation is CASSPELTGEETQYF.

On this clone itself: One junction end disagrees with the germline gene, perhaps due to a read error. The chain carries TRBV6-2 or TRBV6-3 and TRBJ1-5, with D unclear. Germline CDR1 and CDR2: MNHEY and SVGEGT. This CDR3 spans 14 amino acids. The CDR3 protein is CASSYGVPLGDPYF. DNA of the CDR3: TGTGCCAGCAGTTACGGAGTCCCCCTGGGAGACCCTTATTTT.

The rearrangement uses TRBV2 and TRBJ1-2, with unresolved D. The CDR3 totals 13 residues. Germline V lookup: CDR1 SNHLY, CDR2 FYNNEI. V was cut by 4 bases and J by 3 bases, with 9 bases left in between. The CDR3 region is CASSVRYDYGYTF. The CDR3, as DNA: TGTGCCAGCAGTGTGAGGTACGACTATGGCTACACCTTC.

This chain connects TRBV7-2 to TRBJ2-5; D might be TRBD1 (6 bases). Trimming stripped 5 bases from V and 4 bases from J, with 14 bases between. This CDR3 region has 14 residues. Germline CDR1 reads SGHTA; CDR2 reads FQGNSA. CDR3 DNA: TGTGCCAGCAGCCGGGGAAGGGGGATAGAGACCCAGTACTTC. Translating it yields CASSRGRGIETQYF.

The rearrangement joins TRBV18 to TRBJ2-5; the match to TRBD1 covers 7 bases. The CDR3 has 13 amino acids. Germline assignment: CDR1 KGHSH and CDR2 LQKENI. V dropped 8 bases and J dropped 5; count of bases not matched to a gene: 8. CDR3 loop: CASAGQADETQYF. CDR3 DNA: TGTGCCAGCGCCGGACAGGCCGACGAGACCCAGTACTTC. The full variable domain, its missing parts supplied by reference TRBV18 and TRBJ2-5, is NAGVMQNPRHLVRRRGQEARLRCSPMKGHSHVYWYRQLPEEGLKFMVYLQKENIIDESGMPKERFSAEFPKEGPSILRIQQVVRGDSAAYFCASAGQADETQYFGPGTRLLVL.

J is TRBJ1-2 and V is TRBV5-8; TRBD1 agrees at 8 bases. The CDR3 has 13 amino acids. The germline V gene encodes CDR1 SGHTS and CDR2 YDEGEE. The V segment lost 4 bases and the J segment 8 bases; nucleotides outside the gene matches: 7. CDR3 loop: CASSPGQGQGYTF. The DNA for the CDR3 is TGTGCCAGCAGCCCCGGACAGGGACAGGGCTACACCTTC.

In nucleotides, the CDR3 is TGTGCCAGCAGCCAATCAACACAGGGGACGATAAACACCGGGGAGCTGTTTTTT. Residues: CASSQSTQGTINTGELFF. The gene calls are TRBV3-1 (or the pseudogene TRBV3-2) and TRBJ2-2; 7 bases align to TRBD1. With V trimmed by 2 bases and J by 2 bases, 11 bases remained unmatched. This CDR3 contains 18 residues. Germline V gene data show CDR1 as LGHDT and CDR2 as YNNKEL (reference sequence).

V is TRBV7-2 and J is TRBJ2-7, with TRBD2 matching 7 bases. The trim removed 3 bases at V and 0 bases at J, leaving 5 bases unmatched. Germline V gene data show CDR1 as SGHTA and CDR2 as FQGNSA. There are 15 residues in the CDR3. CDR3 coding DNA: TGTGCCAGCAGCTTTGGCGGGGGAACCTCCTACGAGCAGTACTTC. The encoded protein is CASSFGGGTSYEQYF. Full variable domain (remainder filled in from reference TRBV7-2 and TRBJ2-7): GAGVSQSPSNKVTEKGKDVELRCDPISGHTALYWYRQSLGQGLEFLIYFQGNSAPDKSGLPSDRFSAERTGGSVSTLTIQRTQQEDSAVYLCASSFGGGTSYEQYFGPGTRLTVT.

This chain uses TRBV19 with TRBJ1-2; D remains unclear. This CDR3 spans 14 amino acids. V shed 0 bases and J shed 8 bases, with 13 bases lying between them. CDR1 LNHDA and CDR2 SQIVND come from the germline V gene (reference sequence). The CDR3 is CASSIDPGFGGYTF. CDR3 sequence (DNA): TGTGCCAGTAGTATAGATCCGGGTTTCGGCGGCTACACCTTC.

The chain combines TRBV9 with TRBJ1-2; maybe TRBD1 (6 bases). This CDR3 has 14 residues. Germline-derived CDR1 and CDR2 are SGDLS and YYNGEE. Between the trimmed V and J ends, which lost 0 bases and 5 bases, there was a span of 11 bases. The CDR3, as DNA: TGTGCCAGCAGCGTAGATATAGGGGGATATGGCTACACCTTC. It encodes CASSVDIGGYGYTF.

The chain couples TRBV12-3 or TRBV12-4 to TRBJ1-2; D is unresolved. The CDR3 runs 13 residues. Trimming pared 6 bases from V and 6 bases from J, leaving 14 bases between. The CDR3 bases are TGTGCCAGCAGAGCTCGGGGAGGCAATGGCTACACCTTC. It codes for CASRARGGNGYTF.

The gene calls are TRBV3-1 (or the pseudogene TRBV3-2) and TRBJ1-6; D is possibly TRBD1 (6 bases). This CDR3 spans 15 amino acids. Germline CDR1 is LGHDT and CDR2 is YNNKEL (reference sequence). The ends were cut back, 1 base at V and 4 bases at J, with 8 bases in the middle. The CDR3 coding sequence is TGTGCCAGCAGCCAAGGAGGGGGATATAATTCACCCCTCCACTTT. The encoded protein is CASSQGGGYNSPLHF.

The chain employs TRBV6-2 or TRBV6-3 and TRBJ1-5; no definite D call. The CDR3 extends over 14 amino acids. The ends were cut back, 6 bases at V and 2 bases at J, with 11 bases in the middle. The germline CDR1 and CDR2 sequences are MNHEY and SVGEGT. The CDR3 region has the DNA TGTGCCAGCAGCCCAGGAGGCGGCAATCAGCCCCAGCATTTT. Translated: CASSPGGGNQPQHF.

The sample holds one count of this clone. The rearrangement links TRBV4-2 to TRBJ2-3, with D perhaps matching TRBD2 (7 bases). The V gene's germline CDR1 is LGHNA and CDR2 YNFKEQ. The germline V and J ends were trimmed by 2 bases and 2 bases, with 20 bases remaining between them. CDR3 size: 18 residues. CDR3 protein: CASSQNMEGGAPTDTQYF. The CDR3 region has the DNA TGTGCCAGCAGCCAAAACATGGAGGGGGGGGCCCCCACAGATACGCAGTATTTT.

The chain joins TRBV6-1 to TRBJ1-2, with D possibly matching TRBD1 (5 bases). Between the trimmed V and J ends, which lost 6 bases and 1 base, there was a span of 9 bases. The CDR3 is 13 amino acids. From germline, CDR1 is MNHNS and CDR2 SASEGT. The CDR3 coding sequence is TGTGCCAGCAGCCCCGACAGTAACTATGGCTACACCTTC. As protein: CASSPDSNYGYTF.

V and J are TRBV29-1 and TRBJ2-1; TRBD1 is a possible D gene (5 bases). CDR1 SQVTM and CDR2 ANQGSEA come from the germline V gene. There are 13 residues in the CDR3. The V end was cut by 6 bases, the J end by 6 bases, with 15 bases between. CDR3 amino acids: CSVNRTPGNEQFF. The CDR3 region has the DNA TGCAGCGTAAACCGGACACCGGGCAATGAGCAGTTCTTC.